This record looks at one T cell receptor (beta chain) sequence and its context. The antigen is undetermined. Sequencing was performed with immunoSEQ multiplex PCR; in TCRdb, only in-frame clones are kept and a portion is missing. The sample lists approximately 300,000 clones, 86% occurring once. The data derive from a study of cytomegalovirus exposure and HLA in healthy donors. General study points: Researchers counted roughly 160 TCR beta chains as cytomegalovirus-associated. Rare sequences made up most TCRs, while some public TCRs were found in many donors. First-cohort TCR clusters were later found to tend to co-occur in the 120 validation repertoires.

Germline values: CDR1 MNHEY, CDR2 SVGAGI. V gave up 6 bases and J gave up 4 bases, with 17 bases separating them. This CDR3 has 15 amino acids. This TCR was sampled from a woman younger than 30 in good health and CMV-seronegative. Sequenced: PBMCs. J is TRBJ2-3 and V is TRBV6-5; possible D gene TRBD2, 6 bases. CDR3 DNA: TGTGCCAGCAGACAAACCTCGGGGGTCGCAGATACGCAGTATTTT. Translated, it gives CASRQTSGVADTQYF.